The 15 T cell receptor beta chains reported below all come from one sample, sequenced in a study of cytomegalovirus exposure and HLA in healthy donors. 60 Vbeta and 13 Jbeta primers were used in PCR. Sequenced by immunoSEQ multiplex PCR; TCRdb stores in-frame clones only, minus some. Of 110,000 or so clones listed, about four fifths are singletons. The sequencing sample was made of PBMCs. These receptors all stem from a woman younger than 35 in good health and CMV-seronegative.

V gene TRBV2 combines with J gene TRBJ2-7; 7 bases align to TRBD1. V gave up 8 bases and J gave up 3 bases; unmatched junction bases: 7. Germline loops: CDR1 SNHLY, CDR2 FYNNEI. The CDR3 loop spans 13 amino acids. The CDR3 region has the DNA TGTGCCAGCCGCCTGACAGGGATCTACGAGCAGTACTTC. The encoded protein is CASRLTGIYEQYF.

This CDR3 reads CASSHRAQPQHF. For the CDR3, the DNA is TGTGCCAGTAGTCACAGGGCTCAGCCCCAGCATTTT. This chain uses TRBV19 with TRBJ1-5, with D perhaps matching TRBD1 (6 bases). Germline CDR1 LNHDA, CDR2 SQIVND (reference sequence). Trimming cost V 5 bases and J 6 bases, with 8 bases left between them. The CDR3 is 12 amino acids.

The genes are TRBV28 and TRBJ2-3, with a weak D call TRBD2 (5 bases). The CDR3 runs 14 residues. Germline values: CDR1 MDHEN, CDR2 SYDVKM. V was cut by 4 bases and J by 0 bases, with 8 bases left in between. The CDR3 spells CASSSTGSTDTQYF. In DNA form, the CDR3 reads TGTGCCAGCAGTTCGACGGGGAGCACAGATACGCAGTATTTT.

The chain joins TRBV10-3 to TRBJ2-5; D ambiguous. The CDR3 runs to 16 residues. The V and J ends lost 0 bases and 4 bases respectively, with 15 bases between them. CDR1 ENHRY and CDR2 SYGVKD come from the germline V gene. CDR3 protein: CAISESVGRSSETQYF. The CDR3 bases are TGTGCCATCAGTGAGTCGGTGGGTAGGAGTTCAGAGACCCAGTACTTC.

The chain has TRBV6-1 and TRBJ1-6, with 11 bases matching TRBD1. CDR3 length: 16 amino acids. The J segment lost 10 bases and the V segment lost 3 bases, leaving 8 bases of the junction unmatched. Germline lookup yields CDR1 MNHNS and CDR2 SASEGT. CDR3 in amino acids: CASSDPPGTGGSPLHF. DNA for the CDR3: TGTGCCAGCAGTGACCCCCCCGGGACAGGGGGATCACCCCTCCACTTT.

The CDR3 bases are TGTGCCAGCAGTAATCCGGGGGGAAACACCATATATTTT. This codes for CASSNPGGNTIYF. The chain uses TRBV5-4 and TRBJ1-3; D call uncertain. This CDR3 comprises 13 residues. Trimming removed 5 bases at V and 4 bases at J, with 10 bases between. Germline-derived CDR1 and CDR2 are SGHNT and YYREEE (reference sequence).

The CDR3 protein is CASSPRQGATGELFF. CDR3 bases: TGTGCCAGCAGCCCCAGACAGGGCGCCACCGGGGAGCTGTTTTTT. The chain links TRBV5-6 to TRBJ2-2, with 7 bases lining up with TRBD1. The length of the CDR3 is 15 residues. Looked up from germline, CDR1 is SGHDT and CDR2 is YYEEEE. J lost 4 bases, V lost 4 bases, and 7 bases had no gene match.

The chain links TRBV27 to TRBJ2-1; D unresolved. Deletions cut 9 bases from V and 2 bases from J, with 17 bases between. The CDR3 spans 15 residues. The germline gives CDR1 MNHEY, CDR2 SMNVEV (reference sequence). The CDR3 loop reads CASNSLPLTYNEQFF. The CDR3 DNA reads as TGTGCCAGTAACAGTTTACCTCTAACCTACAATGAGCAGTTCTTC.

The sample holds a few counts of this clone. V gene TRBV7-9 combines with J gene TRBJ1-5; 7 bases match TRBD1. V dropped 4 bases and J dropped 7; count of bases not matched to a gene: 10. The CDR3 loop spans 15 amino acids. Germline V lookup: CDR1 SEHNR, CDR2 FQNEAQ (reference sequence). In DNA form, the CDR3 reads TGTGCCAGCAGCTCGACGGGACAGCCGACGCAGCCCCAGCATTTT. Translation: CASSSTGQPTQPQHF.

The gene calls are TRBV7-9 and TRBJ1-4; D possibly corresponds to TRBD1 (5 bases). The germline CDR1 and CDR2 sequences are SEHNR and FQNEAQ (reference sequence). The CDR3 loop spans 15 amino acids. V dropped 5 bases and J dropped 8 bases, with 18 bases sitting between them. The CDR3 region is CASSPGRREEEKLFF. The CDR3 DNA follows: TGTGCCAGCAGCCCAGGGAGAAGGGAGGAAGAAAAACTGTTTTTT.

The chain combines TRBV6-1 with TRBJ2-7, with D possibly being TRBD2 (6 bases). This CDR3 spans 14 amino acids. Germline CDR1 reads MNHNS; CDR2 reads SASEGT. V was clipped by 4 bases and J by 0 bases, with 10 bases between them. The CDR3 coding sequence is TGTGCCAGCAGTGGACGGGACTCCTCCTACGAGCAGTACTTC. This translates into CASSGRDSSYEQYF.

V and J are TRBV19 and TRBJ2-3; D uncertain. The CDR3 is made up of 15 amino acids. Germline V CDR1 and CDR2: LNHDA, SQIVND (reference sequence). Trimming took 7 bases from V and 2 from J, leaving 16 bases between them. CDR3 amino acids: CASMRVGTATDTQYF. DNA for the CDR3: TGTGCCAGTATGAGAGTAGGAACAGCCACAGATACGCAGTATTTT.

The rearrangement uses TRBV19 and TRBJ2-1, with TRBD2 matching 11 bases. This CDR3 is 15 amino acids long. Germline lookup yields CDR1 LNHDA and CDR2 SQIVND (reference sequence). The trim removed 4 bases at V and 7 bases at J, leaving 6 bases unmatched. As DNA, the CDR3 is TGTGCCAGTAGTAATAGCGGGGGGGCGGCGAATGAGCAGTTCTTC. Protein: CASSNSGGAANEQFF.

The chain combines TRBV28 with TRBJ2-1; 8 bases fit TRBD2. This CDR3 is built from 17 residues. J was trimmed by 3 bases and V by 4 bases; bases with no gene match: 11. Germline lookup yields CDR1 MDHEN and CDR2 SYDVKM. The CDR3 sequence is CASSSTSGGLGYNEQFF. DNA for the CDR3: TGTGCCAGCAGTTCCACGTCGGGGGGACTAGGCTACAATGAGCAGTTCTTC. The full variable domain, rest sourced from reference TRBV28 and TRBJ2-1, is DVKVTQSSRYLVKRTGEKVFLECVQDMDHENMFWYRQDPGLGLRLIYFSYDVKMKEKGDIPEGYSVSREKKERFSLILESASTNQTSMYLCASSSTSGGLGYNEQFFGPGTRLTVL.

This clone was counted only a few times. The J gene is TRBJ2-3, the V gene TRBV21-1; whether TRBD2, the table's D call, matches the DNA was not checked. TRBV21-1 is termed a pseudogene. CDR3 length equals 14 residues. The CDR3 DNA sequence: TGTGCCAGCAGCAAAGCTCGAGGGATGGATACGCAGTATTTT. Translating gives CASSKARGMDTQYF.